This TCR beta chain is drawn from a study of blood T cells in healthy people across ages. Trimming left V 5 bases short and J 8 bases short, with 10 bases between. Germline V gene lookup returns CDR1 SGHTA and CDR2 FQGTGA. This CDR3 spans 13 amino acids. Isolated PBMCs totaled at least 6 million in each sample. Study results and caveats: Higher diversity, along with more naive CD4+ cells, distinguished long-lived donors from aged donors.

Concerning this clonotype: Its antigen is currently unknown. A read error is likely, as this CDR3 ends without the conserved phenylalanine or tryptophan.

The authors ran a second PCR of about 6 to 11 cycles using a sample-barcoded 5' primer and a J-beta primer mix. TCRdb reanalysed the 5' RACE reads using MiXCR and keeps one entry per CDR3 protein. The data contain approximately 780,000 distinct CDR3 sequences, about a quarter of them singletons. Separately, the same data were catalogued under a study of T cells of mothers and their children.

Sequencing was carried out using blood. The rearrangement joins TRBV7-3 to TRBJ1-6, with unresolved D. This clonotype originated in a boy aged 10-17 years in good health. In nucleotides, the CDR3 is TGTGCCAGCAGCCCAAGGGCGGATTCACCCCTCCACCTT. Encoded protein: CASSPRADSPLHL.